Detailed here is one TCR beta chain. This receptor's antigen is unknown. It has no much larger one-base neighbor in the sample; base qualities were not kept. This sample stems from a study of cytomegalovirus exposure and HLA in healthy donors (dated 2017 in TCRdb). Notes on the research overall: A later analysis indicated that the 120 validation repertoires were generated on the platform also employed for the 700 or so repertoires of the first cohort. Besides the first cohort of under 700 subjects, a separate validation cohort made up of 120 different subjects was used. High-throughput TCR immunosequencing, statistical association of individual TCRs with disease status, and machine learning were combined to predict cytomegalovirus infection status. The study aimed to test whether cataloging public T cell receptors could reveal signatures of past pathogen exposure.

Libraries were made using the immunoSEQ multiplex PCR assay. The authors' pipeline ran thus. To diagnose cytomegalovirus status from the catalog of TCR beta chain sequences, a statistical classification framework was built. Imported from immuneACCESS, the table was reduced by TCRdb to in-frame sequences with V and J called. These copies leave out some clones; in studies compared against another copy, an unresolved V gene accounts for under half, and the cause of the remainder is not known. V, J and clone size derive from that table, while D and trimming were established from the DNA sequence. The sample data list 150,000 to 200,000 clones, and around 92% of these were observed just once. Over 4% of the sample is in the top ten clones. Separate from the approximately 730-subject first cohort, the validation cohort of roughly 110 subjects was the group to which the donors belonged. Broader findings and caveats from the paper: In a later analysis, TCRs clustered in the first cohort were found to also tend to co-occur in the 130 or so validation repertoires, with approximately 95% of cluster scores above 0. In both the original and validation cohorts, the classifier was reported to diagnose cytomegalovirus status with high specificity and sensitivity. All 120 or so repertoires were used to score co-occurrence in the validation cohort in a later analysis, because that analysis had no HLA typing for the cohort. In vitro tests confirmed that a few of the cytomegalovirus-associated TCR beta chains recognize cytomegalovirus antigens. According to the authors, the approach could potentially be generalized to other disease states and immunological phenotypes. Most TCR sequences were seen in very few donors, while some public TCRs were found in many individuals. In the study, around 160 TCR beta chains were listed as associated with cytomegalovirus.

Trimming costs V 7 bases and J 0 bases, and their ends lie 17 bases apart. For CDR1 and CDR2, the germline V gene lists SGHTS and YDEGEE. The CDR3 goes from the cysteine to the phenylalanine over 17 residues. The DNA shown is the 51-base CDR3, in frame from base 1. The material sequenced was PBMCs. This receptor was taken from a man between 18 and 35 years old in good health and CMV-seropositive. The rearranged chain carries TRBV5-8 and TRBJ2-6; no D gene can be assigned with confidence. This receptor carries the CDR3 CASHPPRRYSGANVLTF. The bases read TGTGCCAGCCATCCCCCTAGACGGTACTCTGGGGCCAACGTCCTGACTTTC.